The 7 T cell receptor beta chains below all came from one sample that was sequenced in a study of CD4 T cells in relation to SARS-CoV-2 and coronaviruses. These receptors' antigens are unknown. Profiling relied on immunoSEQ multiplex PCR, and the TCRdb table lists in-frame clones only, not all of them. The sample has some 16,000 clones; 80% to 85% are singletons. CD4+ T cells from unexposed donors were obtained before the COVID-19 pandemic (2011-2018). CD4+ T cells were isolated from the cells after about 11 days of culture. Material for sequencing was CD4+ T cells from PBMCs, cultured in vitro. Receptor source: a human donor in good health.

The CDR3 DNA reads TGTGCCTGGAGTACCGGGACAGGGGGCTCTAACGAGCAGTACTTC. This sequence encodes CAWSTGTGGSNEQYF. This chain links TRBV30 with TRBJ2-7; TRBD1 agrees at 12 bases. The length of the CDR3 is 15 residues. Germline CDR1 is GTSNPN and CDR2 is SVGIG (reference sequence). Germline trimming cut 2 bases from V and 5 bases from J; bases unmatched to any gene: 7.

The chain couples TRBV19 to TRBJ1-1, with a weak D call TRBD1 (5 bases). Germline V gene data show CDR1 as LNHDA and CDR2 as SQIVND (reference sequence). V was clipped by 3 bases and J by 3 bases, with 11 bases between them. The CDR3 contains 14 residues. The CDR3 DNA reads as TGTGCCAGTAGTATTAGGGGAATAGACACTGAAGCTTTCTTT. Protein: CASSIRGIDTEAFF.

CDR3 coding DNA: TGCACCAGCAGCCAAGCAGGGAGCTACGAGCAGTACTTC. This encodes CTSSQAGSYEQYF. The rearrangement links TRBV1 to TRBJ2-7. TRBV1 corresponds to a pseudogene. The CDR3 length is 13 residues.

The chain uses TRBV5-6 and TRBJ2-1; tentative D call: TRBD1 (5 bases). With 0 bases removed from V and 0 bases from J, the gap between germline ends came to 7 bases. Germline assignment: CDR1 SGHDT and CDR2 YYEEEE. The CDR3 loop spans 15 amino acids. The CDR3 sequence: CASSLGTGSYNEQFF. The CDR3, as DNA: TGTGCCAGCAGCTTGGGTACAGGCTCCTACAATGAGCAGTTCTTC.

This clone was found a few times. The chain uses TRBV5-5 and TRBJ1-1; D is perhaps TRBD1 (6 bases). Trimming removed 5 bases at V and 5 bases at J, with 16 bases between. Germline-derived CDR1 and CDR2 are SGHKS and YYEKEE (reference sequence). This CDR3 contains 14 residues. The CDR3 sequence is CASSTGPGATEAFF. The CDR3 nucleotides read TGTGCCAGCAGTACGGGCCCAGGGGCAACTGAAGCTTTCTTT. Using reference TRBV5-5 and TRBJ1-1 for the parts outside the CDR3, the full variable domain is DAGVTQSPTHLIKTRGQQVTLRCSPISGHKSVSWYQQVLGQGPQFIFQYYEKEERGRGNFPDRFSARQFPNYSSELNVNALLLGDSALYLCASSTGPGATEAFFGQGTRLTVV.

The gene calls are TRBV19 and TRBJ2-1; 9 nucleotides line up with TRBD2. The germline CDR1 and CDR2 sequences are LNHDA and SQIVND (reference sequence). CDR3 length: 17 amino acids. V trimming: 1 base; J trimming: 4 bases; junction bases outside the gene matches: 8. The CDR3 protein is CASSIGPSAGGYNEQFF. CDR3 DNA: TGTGCCAGTAGTATAGGCCCATCGGCGGGAGGGTACAATGAGCAGTTCTTC.

The rearrangement uses TRBV7-9 and TRBJ2-1; 12 bases match TRBD1. V lost 8 bases, J lost 5 bases, and 4 bases stayed unmatched. Germline CDR1 SEHNR, CDR2 FQNEAQ (reference sequence). This CDR3 is built from 14 residues. The CDR3 sequence: CASQGTGGNNEQFF. The CDR3 nucleotides are TGTGCCAGCCAAGGGACAGGGGGCAACAATGAGCAGTTCTTC. Combining the CDR3 with reference TRBV7-9 and TRBJ2-1 gives the whole variable domain DTGVSQNPRHKITKRGQNVTFRCDPISEHNRLYWYRQTLGQGPEFLTYFQNEAQLEKSRLLSDRFSAERPKGSFSTLEIQRTEQGDSAMYLCASQGTGGNNEQFFGPGTRLTVL.